The entry that follows covers one T cell receptor beta chain sequence. The antigen remains undetermined. Drawing of peripheral blood yielded about 9.8 milliliters from each donor. These data are taken from a study of blood T cells in healthy people across ages. Overall study results and limits: Age brought a roughly linear fall in TCR beta diversity measured per million T cells. Aged donors had fewer naive CD4+ cells and lower diversity than long-lived donors.

With a J-beta primer mix and a sample-barcoded 5' primer, a second PCR ran about 6 to 11 cycles. MiXCR was run by TCRdb on the 5' RACE reads, yielding one entry per CDR3 protein. The sample yields about 680,000 distinct CDR3 sequences, approximately 49% seen once. The sequenced sample consisted of blood. The sequence came from a woman aged 60-75 years in good health.

CDR3 sequence (DNA): TGTGCCAGCAGCGAGGGCGGGAGGGCCAAAAACATTCAGTACTTC. Residues: CASSEGGRAKNIQYF. The chain couples TRBV6-2 or TRBV6-3 to TRBJ2-4, with 8 bases that match TRBD2. The CDR3 runs to 15 residues. After removal of 6 bases from V and 1 base from J, the junction contained 5 bases not matched to a gene. Germline lookup yields CDR1 MNHEY and CDR2 SVGEGT.